This is a list of T cell receptor beta chains from one sample in a study of cytomegalovirus exposure and HLA in healthy donors. The table came from immunoSEQ multiplex PCR; TCRdb's copy has only in-frame clones and leaves some out. Here the sample spans approximately 300,000 clones, 75% to 90% being singletons. The sequenced material came from PBMCs. Every receptor here comes from a woman in her thirties in good health and CMV-seropositive. CDR3s include the opening cysteine and the closing phenylalanine or tryptophan. Fields, in order: D gene, V gene, clone size, J gene, CDR3 length, CDR3 protein, CDR3 DNA. D genes are given only for firm matches. Rows give clone size only sometimes, using once, few, many, or a class for an expanded clone.

d_call: TRBD2
v_call: TRBV4-2
clone_size: NA
j_call: TRBJ2-5
cdr3_length: 16
cdr3_aa: CASSQDLVAGEKTQYF
cdr3_nt: TGTGCCAGCAGCCAAGATCTGGTAGCGGGGGAAAAGACCCAGTACTTC

d_call: NA
v_call: TRBV5-1
clone_size: NA
j_call: TRBJ2-7
cdr3_length: 16
cdr3_aa: CASSLAPRVARDEQYF
cdr3_nt: TGCGCCAGCAGCTTGGCCCCCAGGGTGGCTCGAGACGAGCAGTACTTC

d_call: NA
v_call: TRBV27
clone_size: NA
j_call: TRBJ2-2
cdr3_length: 15
cdr3_aa: CASSSLGAGTGELFF
cdr3_nt: TGTGCCAGCAGTTCCTTGGGGGCAGGCACCGGGGAGCTGTTTTTT

d_call: TRBD1
v_call: TRBV7-9
clone_size: NA
j_call: TRBJ1-1
cdr3_length: 16
cdr3_aa: CASSLDPGQGDTEAFF
cdr3_nt: TGTGCCAGCAGCTTGGACCCGGGACAGGGAGACACTGAAGCTTTCTTT

d_call: NA
v_call: TRBV27
clone_size: NA
j_call: TRBJ2-6
cdr3_length: 14
cdr3_aa: CASSLLGGANVLTF
cdr3_nt: TGTGCCAGCAGTCTCTTAGGTGGGGCCAACGTCCTGACTTTC

d_call: NA
v_call: TRBV4-1
clone_size: NA
j_call: TRBJ1-1
cdr3_length: 14
cdr3_aa: CASSQDVRVTEAFF
cdr3_nt: TGCGCCAGCAGCCAAGATGTACGGGTTACTGAAGCTTTCTTT

d_call: NA
v_call: TRBV7-2
clone_size: NA
j_call: TRBJ2-1
cdr3_length: 12
cdr3_aa: CASSLGIPRQFF
cdr3_nt: TGTGCCAGCAGCTTAGGGATTCCTAGGCAGTTCTTC

d_call: TRBD1
v_call: TRBV7-9
clone_size: NA
j_call: TRBJ2-2
cdr3_length: 15
cdr3_aa: CASSPDRGNTGELFF
cdr3_nt: TGTGCCAGCAGCCCGGACAGGGGGAACACCGGGGAGCTGTTTTTT

d_call: NA
v_call: TRBV27
clone_size: NA
j_call: TRBJ1-1
cdr3_length: 15
cdr3_aa: CASSLSQGSWTEAFF
cdr3_nt: TGTGCCAGCAGTTTATCACAGGGATCTTGGACTGAAGCTTTCTTT

d_call: TRBD2
v_call: TRBV4-1
clone_size: NA
j_call: TRBJ2-3
cdr3_length: 18
cdr3_aa: CASSQESLQRGLLDTQYF
cdr3_nt: TGCGCCAGCAGCCAAGAATCGTTGCAGCGGGGACTGCTGGATACGCAGTATTTT

d_call: NA
v_call: TRBV16
clone_size: NA
j_call: TRBJ1-5
cdr3_length: 16
cdr3_aa: CASSQWRGATNQPQHF
cdr3_nt: TGTGCCAGCAGCCAATGGCGGGGGGCGACGAATCAGCCCCAGCATTTT

d_call: TRBD2
v_call: TRBV5-1
clone_size: NA
j_call: TRBJ2-3
cdr3_length: 16
cdr3_aa: CASSHQLAGPLDTQYF
cdr3_nt: TGCGCCAGCAGCCACCAACTAGCGGGCCCACTGGATACGCAGTATTTT

d_call: NA
v_call: TRBV29-1
clone_size: NA
j_call: TRBJ1-5
cdr3_length: 12
cdr3_aa: CSVVADNQPQHF
cdr3_nt: TGCAGCGTTGTGGCAGACAATCAGCCCCAGCATTTT

d_call: TRBD2
v_call: TRBV4-2
clone_size: NA
j_call: TRBJ2-7
cdr3_length: 18
cdr3_aa: CASSQDSSSGGAAYEQYF
cdr3_nt: TGTGCCAGCAGCCAAGATTCGTCTAGCGGGGGGGCCGCCTACGAGCAGTACTTC

d_call: TRBD1
v_call: TRBV5-1
clone_size: NA
j_call: TRBJ2-1
cdr3_length: 12
cdr3_aa: CSQGGSYNEQFF
cdr3_nt: TGCTCACAGGGGGGCTCCTACAATGAGCAGTTCTTC

d_call: TRBD1
v_call: TRBV11-3
clone_size: NA
j_call: TRBJ2-3
cdr3_length: 15
cdr3_aa: CASSSRQGPTDTQYF
cdr3_nt: TGTGCCAGCAGCTCACGACAGGGTCCTACAGATACGCAGTATTTT

d_call: NA
v_call: TRBV7-9
clone_size: once
j_call: TRBJ2-3
cdr3_length: 15
cdr3_aa: CASFRVGRYTDTQYF
cdr3_nt: TGTGCCAGCTTCCGAGTAGGGCGGTACACAGATACGCAGTATTTT

d_call: NA
v_call: TRBV5-8
clone_size: NA
j_call: TRBJ2-7
cdr3_length: 15
cdr3_aa: CASSRGALGSYEQYF
cdr3_nt: TGTGCCAGCAGCCGGGGGGCGCTGGGGTCCTACGAGCAGTACTTC

d_call: TRBD1
v_call: TRBV7-3
clone_size: NA
j_call: TRBJ2-7
cdr3_length: 15
cdr3_aa: CASSTAGTGPYEQYF
cdr3_nt: TGTGCCAGCAGCACCGCCGGGACAGGCCCCTACGAGCAGTACTTC

d_call: NA
v_call: TRBV30
clone_size: once
j_call: TRBJ2-2
cdr3_length: 13
cdr3_aa: CAWSVQGTGELFF
cdr3_nt: TGTGCCTGGAGTGTACAGGGTACCGGGGAGCTGTTTTTT

d_call: NA
v_call: TRBV7-9
clone_size: NA
j_call: TRBJ1-2
cdr3_length: 13
cdr3_aa: CASSLAGFYGYTF
cdr3_nt: TGTGCCAGCAGCTTAGCAGGGTTCTATGGCTACACCTTC

d_call: NA
v_call: TRBV4-3
clone_size: NA
j_call: TRBJ1-5
cdr3_length: 15
cdr3_aa: CASSQDRISNQPQHF
cdr3_nt: TGCGCCAGCAGCCAAGACAGAATTAGCAATCAGCCCCAGCATTTT

d_call: NA
v_call: TRBV11-2
clone_size: NA
j_call: TRBJ2-6
cdr3_length: 15
cdr3_aa: CASSLRPSGANVLTF
cdr3_nt: TGTGCCAGCAGCCTCCGACCCTCTGGGGCCAACGTCCTGACTTTC

d_call: NA
v_call: TRBV15
clone_size: once
j_call: TRBJ2-7
cdr3_length: 15
cdr3_aa: CATSRERDSVYEQYF
cdr3_nt: TGTGCCACCAGCAGGGAGCGGGACAGCGTCTACGAGCAGTACTTC

d_call: NA
v_call: TRBV28
clone_size: NA
j_call: TRBJ1-1
cdr3_length: 13
cdr3_aa: CASSWETSAEAFF
cdr3_nt: TGTGCCAGCAGTTGGGAAACTTCCGCTGAAGCTTTCTTT

d_call: NA
v_call: TRBV7-9
clone_size: NA
j_call: TRBJ2-6
cdr3_length: 17
cdr3_aa: CASSLSDWKSGANVLTF
cdr3_nt: TGTGCCAGCAGCTTATCCGACTGGAAATCTGGGGCCAACGTCCTGACTTTC

d_call: NA
v_call: TRBV5-4
clone_size: NA
j_call: TRBJ1-2
cdr3_length: 13
cdr3_aa: CASSLDINYGYTF
cdr3_nt: TGTGCCAGCAGCTTGGACATTAACTATGGCTACACCTTC

d_call: NA
v_call: TRBV18
clone_size: few
j_call: TRBJ2-5
cdr3_length: 14
cdr3_aa: CASSPGHGQETQYF
cdr3_nt: TGTGCCAGCTCACCGGGACACGGACAAGAGACCCAGTACTTC

d_call: TRBD2
v_call: TRBV9
clone_size: NA
j_call: TRBJ2-1
cdr3_length: 13
cdr3_aa: CASSVSGGDEQFF
cdr3_nt: TGTGCCAGCAGCGTGTCTGGGGGGGATGAGCAGTTCTTC

d_call: TRBD1
v_call: TRBV11-2
clone_size: NA
j_call: TRBJ1-6
cdr3_length: 19
cdr3_aa: CASSLDARRGTAKNSPLHF
cdr3_nt: TGTGCCAGCAGCTTAGATGCGCGACGAGGGACAGCTAAGAATTCACCCCTCCACTTT

d_call: NA
v_call: TRBV7-6
clone_size: once
j_call: TRBJ2-1
cdr3_length: 15
cdr3_aa: CASSFHSSTSNEQFF
cdr3_nt: TGTGCCAGCAGCTTTCATTCTAGCACAAGCAATGAGCAGTTCTTC

d_call: NA
v_call: TRBV4-1
clone_size: once
j_call: TRBJ1-2
cdr3_length: 16
cdr3_aa: CASSQVVWGWGYGYTF
cdr3_nt: TGCGCCAGCAGCCAAGTTGTTTGGGGCTGGGGCTATGGCTACACCTTC

d_call: NA
v_call: TRBV30
clone_size: NA
j_call: TRBJ2-3
cdr3_length: 17
cdr3_aa: CAWSVPRGVAYTDTQYF
cdr3_nt: TGTGCCTGGAGTGTACCTCGAGGGGTAGCATACACAGATACGCAGTATTTT

d_call: NA
v_call: TRBV2
clone_size: NA
j_call: TRBJ1-4
cdr3_length: 19
cdr3_aa: CASRVGFQGSHNSNEKLFF
cdr3_nt: TGTGCCAGCAGAGTGGGCTTCCAGGGGTCTCACAACAGTAATGAAAAACTGTTTTTT

d_call: TRBD1
v_call: TRBV11-1
clone_size: once
j_call: TRBJ1-1
cdr3_length: 15
cdr3_aa: CASSLHRGLYTEAFF
cdr3_nt: TGTGCCAGCAGCTTACACAGGGGGTTGTATACTGAAGCTTTCTTT

d_call: NA
v_call: TRBV28
clone_size: NA
j_call: TRBJ2-7
cdr3_length: 15
cdr3_aa: CASTTSKISSYEQYF
cdr3_nt: TGTGCCAGCACCACATCAAAAATAAGCTCCTACGAGCAGTACTTC

d_call: TRBD2
v_call: TRBV5-1
clone_size: NA
j_call: TRBJ2-3
cdr3_length: 16
cdr3_aa: CASRGPGLAATDTQYF
cdr3_nt: TGCGCCAGCAGGGGACCGGGACTAGCGGCAACAGATACGCAGTATTTT

d_call: NA
v_call: TRBV2
clone_size: NA
j_call: TRBJ2-3
cdr3_length: 13
cdr3_aa: CASRRDSTDTQYF
cdr3_nt: TGTGCCAGCAGGCGGGACAGCACAGATACGCAGTATTTT

d_call: TRBD2
v_call: TRBV5-1
clone_size: NA
j_call: TRBJ2-5
cdr3_length: 16
cdr3_aa: CASAERGGSRGETQYF
cdr3_nt: TGCGCCAGCGCGGAGCGGGGGGGCTCGAGGGGAGAGACCCAGTACTTC

d_call: TRBD1
v_call: TRBV2
clone_size: NA
j_call: TRBJ2-7
cdr3_length: 17
cdr3_aa: CASSESSIDRESHEQYF
cdr3_nt: TGTGCCAGCAGTGAATCGTCGATAGACAGGGAATCTCATGAGCAGTACTTC

d_call: NA
v_call: TRBV19
clone_size: NA
j_call: TRBJ1-2
cdr3_length: 15
cdr3_aa: CASSIVEREIYGYTF
cdr3_nt: TGTGCCAGTAGTATAGTAGAAAGGGAAATCTATGGCTACACCTTC

d_call: NA
v_call: TRBV18
clone_size: NA
j_call: TRBJ2-7
cdr3_length: 16
cdr3_aa: CASSPPYGRNAYEQYF
cdr3_nt: TGTGCCAGCTCACCACCGTACGGACGGAATGCCTACGAGCAGTACTTC

d_call: NA
v_call: TRBV4-1
clone_size: NA
j_call: TRBJ2-7
cdr3_length: 16
cdr3_aa: CASSQGPTPRGYEQYF
cdr3_nt: TGCGCCAGCAGCCAAGGACCCACTCCCCGGGGGTACGAGCAGTACTTC

d_call: NA
v_call: TRBV29-1
clone_size: NA
j_call: TRBJ1-1
cdr3_length: 13
cdr3_aa: CSVEDREDTEAFF
cdr3_nt: TGCAGCGTTGAAGACAGGGAGGACACTGAAGCTTTCTTT

d_call: NA
v_call: TRBV10-1
clone_size: NA
j_call: TRBJ2-5
cdr3_length: 15
cdr3_aa: CASSLDSSPGETQYF
cdr3_nt: TGCGCCAGCAGTTTAGACTCGTCGCCGGGGGAGACCCAGTACTTC

d_call: NA
v_call: TRBV14
clone_size: NA
j_call: TRBJ2-7
cdr3_length: 15
cdr3_aa: CASSPRGLSSYEQYF
cdr3_nt: TGTGCCAGCAGCCCTCGAGGGCTAAGCTCCTACGAGCAGTACTTC

d_call: TRBD2
v_call: TRBV28
clone_size: few
j_call: TRBJ2-1
cdr3_length: 19
cdr3_aa: CASSLNRWTSGTRYNEQFF
cdr3_nt: TGTGCCAGCAGTCTAAACCGTTGGACTAGCGGGACTCGATACAATGAGCAGTTCTTC

d_call: TRBD2
v_call: TRBV19
clone_size: once
j_call: TRBJ2-1
cdr3_length: 15
cdr3_aa: CASRTSGGAYNEQFF
cdr3_nt: TGTGCCAGCCGGACTAGCGGGGGCGCGTACAATGAGCAGTTCTTC

d_call: TRBD1
v_call: TRBV13
clone_size: NA
j_call: TRBJ1-2
cdr3_length: 16
cdr3_aa: CASSFGGQGANYGYTF
cdr3_nt: TGTGCCAGCAGCTTTGGTGGACAGGGGGCTAACTATGGCTACACCTTC

d_call: NA
v_call: TRBV5-1
clone_size: NA
j_call: TRBJ2-3
cdr3_length: 18
cdr3_aa: CASSPQEGAPSSTDTQYF
cdr3_nt: TGCGCCAGCAGCCCCCAGGAGGGAGCCCCCTCTAGCACAGATACGCAGTATTTT

d_call: NA
v_call: TRBV15
clone_size: NA
j_call: TRBJ2-3
cdr3_length: 13
cdr3_aa: CATSRGDTDTQYF
cdr3_nt: TGTGCCACCAGCAGAGGAGACACAGATACGCAGTATTTT

d_call: TRBD2
v_call: TRBV6-5
clone_size: NA
j_call: TRBJ2-1
cdr3_length: 14
cdr3_aa: CASSYSNGRGEQFF
cdr3_nt: TGTGCCAGCAGTTACTCGAACGGGAGGGGTGAGCAGTTCTTC

d_call: NA
v_call: TRBV27
clone_size: NA
j_call: TRBJ2-3
cdr3_length: 15
cdr3_aa: CASSDPRNSTDTQYF
cdr3_nt: TGTGCCAGCAGCGATCCAAGGAATAGCACAGATACGCAGTATTTT

d_call: TRBD1
v_call: TRBV5-4
clone_size: NA
j_call: TRBJ2-5
cdr3_length: 15
cdr3_aa: CASSFPTGVKETQYF
cdr3_nt: TGTGCCAGCAGCTTCCCGACAGGGGTAAAAGAGACCCAGTACTTC

d_call: TRBD1
v_call: TRBV7-9
clone_size: NA
j_call: TRBJ1-6
cdr3_length: 17
cdr3_aa: CASSPSAGTDYNSPLHF
cdr3_nt: TGTGCCAGCAGCCCCTCCGCCGGGACAGACTATAATTCACCCCTCCACTTT